A single sample is the source of the 29 T cell receptor beta chains below, sequenced in a study of cytomegalovirus exposure and HLA in healthy donors. A multiplex PCR was run with 60 Vbeta primers and 13 Jbeta primers. Sequenced by immunoSEQ multiplex PCR; TCRdb stores in-frame clones only, minus some. The data show about 130,000 clones, around 77% seen once. The specimen sequenced was PBMCs. The source of these receptors is a man aged 30 to 39 in good health and CMV-seronegative.

V gene TRBV9 combines with J gene TRBJ2-5, with D tentatively TRBD2 (5 bases). The germline CDR1 and CDR2 sequences are SGDLS and YYNGEE. The CDR3 consists of 14 residues. The V and J ends lost 3 bases and 5 bases respectively, with 14 bases between them. The CDR3 DNA follows: TGTGCCAGCAGCGGAGGGAGCGTGATTGAGACCCAGTACTTC. Translation gives CASSGGSVIETQYF.

This clone is a singleton in its sample. The chain joins TRBV4-1 to TRBJ2-1; 7 bases agree with TRBD2. The V segment lost 2 bases and the J segment 1 base; nucleotides outside the gene matches: 5. This CDR3 is 16 amino acids long. CDR1 and CDR2 (germline): MGHRA, YSYEKL. CDR3 in amino acids: CASSQPTSESYNEQFF. The CDR3 DNA reads TGCGCCAGCAGCCAACCCACTAGCGAATCCTACAATGAGCAGTTCTTC.

The chain recombines TRBV27 with TRBJ2-1; 12 nucleotides agree with TRBD2. Unmatched junction bases numbered 9, after V lost 4 bases and J lost 8 bases. Germline CDR1 MNHEY, CDR2 SMNVEV (reference sequence). CDR3 length: 16 amino acids. CDR3 loop: CASSSRLAGEWHEQFF. CDR3 DNA sequence: TGTGCCAGCAGTTCCAGACTAGCGGGAGAATGGCATGAGCAGTTCTTC.

V gene TRBV4-1 combines with J gene TRBJ2-7, with a weak D call TRBD2 (5 bases). Trimming removed 0 bases from V and 4 bases from J, with 16 bases in between. CDR1 and CDR2 (germline): MGHRA, YSYEKL. The CDR3 is made up of 16 amino acids. The CDR3 DNA reads TGCGCCAGCAGCCAAGAAAGTGGTCTAGCTACGTACGAGCAGTACTTC. Protein product: CASSQESGLATYEQYF.

This clone was detected once. This rearrangement joins TRBV18 to TRBJ2-7; 12 bases match TRBD2. This CDR3 region has 16 residues. Losses at the gene ends were 3 bases for V and 6 bases for J; bases not matched to a gene: 9. The germline V gene encodes CDR1 KGHSH and CDR2 LQKENI. The CDR3 here is CASSPLTSGSFTEQYF. The CDR3 DNA is TGTGCCAGCTCACCCTTGACTAGCGGGAGCTTTACCGAGCAGTACTTC.

CDR3 protein: CASSQVGLAGGGRSYEQYF. CDR3 nucleotide sequence: TGCGCCAGCAGCCAAGTGGGGCTAGCGGGAGGGGGGCGGTCCTACGAGCAGTACTTC. The chain is built from TRBV4-1 and TRBJ2-7; 12 nucleotides line up with TRBD2. V lost 1 base, J lost 1 base, and 11 bases stayed unmatched. Germline V gene sequence: CDR1 MGHRA, CDR2 YSYEKL. This CDR3 is built from 19 residues.

The chain employs TRBV30 and TRBJ1-1; the D gene is possibly TRBD1 (6 bases). The CDR3 runs 13 residues. Trimming took 2 bases from V and 3 from J, leaving 10 bases between them. CDR1 and CDR2 from the germline V gene are GTSNPN and SVGIG (reference sequence). CDR3 in DNA: TGTGCCTGGAGTCTACAGGGAGACACTGAAGCTTTCTTT. This sequence encodes CAWSLQGDTEAFF.

The chain couples TRBV29-1 to TRBJ2-5, with D maybe TRBD2 (5 bases). This CDR3 is 12 amino acids long. CDR1 is SQVTM and CDR2 is ANQGSEA in the germline V gene. Trimming removed 4 bases at V and 1 base at J, with 7 bases between. CDR3 region: CSVGGFQETQYF. The CDR3, as DNA: TGCAGCGTTGGAGGGTTCCAAGAGACCCAGTACTTC.

Concerning this clone: The junction departs from the called germline gene at one end, perhaps through a read error. This chain uses TRBV10-3 with TRBJ2-1; D unresolved. Germline V gene lookup returns CDR1 ENHRY and CDR2 SYGVKD. This CDR3 contains 11 residues. Here the CDR3 DNA reads TGTGCCATCAGTGAGTTTGAATCCGAGGTCTTC. Translating gives CAISEFESEVF.

The V call is TRBV5-4, the J call TRBJ1-4, with TRBD1 identical over 7 bases. The V segment lost 7 bases and the J segment 0 bases; nucleotides outside the gene matches: 9. The germline gives CDR1 SGHNT, CDR2 YYREEE (reference sequence). The length of the CDR3 is 16 residues. The chain's CDR3 is CASARGQHATNEKLFF. The CDR3 region has the DNA TGTGCCAGCGCTAGGGGACAGCATGCAACTAATGAAAAACTGTTTTTT.

Only one count was recorded for this clone. J is TRBJ1-2 and V is TRBV27; 7 bases align to TRBD1. CDR1 MNHEY and CDR2 SMNVEV come from the germline V gene (reference sequence). This CDR3 contains 15 residues. J was trimmed by 4 bases and V by 6 bases; bases with no gene match: 11. The CDR3 sequence is CASRLKPTGVYGYTF. The DNA of the CDR3 is TGTGCCAGCAGGCTTAAACCTACAGGGGTCTATGGCTACACCTTC.

This sequence joins TRBV19 and TRBJ2-3; D is possibly TRBD1 (6 bases). V was trimmed by 5 bases and J by 3 bases, leaving 18 bases between them. The CDR3 sequence is 16 residues long. Germline CDR1 LNHDA, CDR2 SQIVND (reference sequence). The CDR3 DNA is TGTGCCAGTAGTCGATACAGGGCGCGGGCAACAGATACGCAGTATTTT. Translating gives CASSRYRARATDTQYF. Full variable domain (rest looked up from reference TRBV19 and TRBJ2-3): DGGITQSPKYLFRKEGQNVTLSCEQNLNHDAMYWYRQDPGQGLRLIYYSQIVNDFQKGDIAEGYSVSREKKESFPLTVTSAQKNPTAFYLCASSRYRARATDTQYFGPGTRLTVL.

The rearrangement joins TRBV2 to TRBJ2-1; tentatively, D is TRBD2 (5 bases). Germline V gene data show CDR1 as SNHLY and CDR2 as FYNNEI. V was pared by 6 bases and J by 0 bases, with 12 bases between. This CDR3 has 15 residues. CDR3 loop: CASRLATSSYNEQFF. The CDR3 DNA follows: TGTGCCAGCAGGCTAGCTACGAGCTCCTACAATGAGCAGTTCTTC.

This chain joins TRBV5-1 and TRBJ2-5; 7 positions match TRBD2. This CDR3 comprises 16 residues. Trimming at V came to 7 bases and at J to 5 bases, leaving 17 bases not matched to a gene. Germline-derived CDR1 and CDR2 are SGHRS and YFSETQ. The CDR3 nucleotides are TGCGCCAGCGCCCCCGCGGGAGCAGGTACTAGGGAGACCCAGTACTTC. This translates into CASAPAGAGTRETQYF.

The chain combines TRBV5-1 with TRBJ1-2, with D maybe TRBD1 (6 bases). CDR3 length equals 15 residues. Germline assignment: CDR1 SGHRS and CDR2 YFSETQ. The V end was cut by 4 bases, the J end by 2 bases, with 15 bases between. The CDR3 loop is CASSPSGTPNYGYTF. In DNA, the CDR3 is TGCGCCAGCAGCCCGTCAGGGACACCGAACTATGGCTACACCTTC. The whole variable domain, filled in from reference TRBV5-1 and TRBJ1-2, reads KAGVTQTPRYLIKTRGQQVTLSCSPISGHRSVSWYQQTPGQGLQFLFEYFSETQRNKGNFPGRFSGRQFSNSRSEMNVSTLELGDSALYLCASSPSGTPNYGYTFGSGTRLTVV.

The chain employs TRBV30 and TRBJ1-2; TRBD1 is a possible D gene (6 bases). Germline V gives CDR1 GTSNPN, CDR2 SVGIG (reference sequence). CDR3 length equals 14 residues. V was cut by 4 bases and J by 6 bases, with 18 bases left in between. DNA of the CDR3: TGTGCCTGGACAGGTTTGAGACAGGATGATGGCTACACCTTC. Translated: CAWTGLRQDDGYTF.

The chain is built from TRBV6-5 and TRBJ2-7, with no clear D. Per germline, CDR1 MNHEY and CDR2 SVGAGI. The V end lost 8 bases, the J end lost 2 bases, and 13 bases lay between the germline ends. The CDR3 sequence is 13 residues long. CDR3 sequence: CASVSANTYEQYF. Written as DNA, the CDR3 is TGTGCCAGCGTGTCAGCGAATACCTACGAGCAGTACTTC.

This clone appeared a single time. This chain uses TRBV29-1 with TRBJ2-5, with D perhaps TRBD1 (5 bases). This CDR3 region has 11 residues. Germline-derived CDR1 and CDR2 are SQVTM and ANQGSEA. Trimming removed 6 bases at V and 4 bases at J, with 9 bases between. The CDR3 DNA is TGCAGCGTAGTGCAGGGAGAGACCCAGTACTTC. Translation gives CSVVQGETQYF.

This clone was observed a handful of times. V is TRBV5-1 and J is TRBJ1-3; 7 bases are shared with TRBD1. Trimming cost V 0 bases and J 0 bases; bases outside gene matches: 9. This CDR3 has 18 amino acids. Germline CDR1 reads SGHRS; CDR2 reads YFSETQ. The CDR3 DNA sequence: TGCGCCAGCAGCTTGGGGACAGGCCAAGTCTTCTCTGGAAACACCATATATTTT. It specifies CASSLGTGQVFSGNTIYF.

The chain has TRBV27 and TRBJ2-7; TRBD1 agrees at 9 bases. The CDR3 is made up of 15 amino acids. Germline CDR1 and CDR2: MNHEY and SMNVEV (reference sequence). V lost 6 bases to trimming and J lost 3 bases; unmatched junction nucleotides: 9. CDR3 sequence (DNA): TGTGCCAGCAGGGAAACCGGGACAGGGTTCTACGAGCAGTACTTC. It yields the protein CASRETGTGFYEQYF.

The rearrangement uses TRBV5-1 and TRBJ2-5, with 11 bases fitting TRBD1. Germline loops: CDR1 SGHRS, CDR2 YFSETQ. The CDR3 has 15 amino acids. The V gene end was trimmed by 5 bases and the J gene end by 1 base; junction bases not matched to a gene: 4. The CDR3 region has the DNA TGCGCCAGCAGTATGGGACAGGGGGGCCAAGAGACCCAGTACTTC. Protein product: CASSMGQGGQETQYF. The whole variable domain, remainder taken from reference TRBV5-1 and TRBJ2-5, is KAGVTQTPRYLIKTRGQQVTLSCSPISGHRSVSWYQQTPGQGLQFLFEYFSETQRNKGNFPGRFSGRQFSNSRSEMNVSTLELGDSALYLCASSMGQGGQETQYFGPGTRLLVL.

Turning to this clone: Compared with germline, one end of the junction differs, possibly owing to a read error. This chain joins TRBV7-7 and TRBJ2-1; 15 bases map to TRBD2. This CDR3 comprises 16 residues. Germline CDR1 reads SSHAT; CDR2 reads FNYEAQ (reference sequence). The CDR3 DNA follows: TGTGCTAGCAGCTCGGGGACTAGCGGGAGGAACAATGAGCAGTTCTTC. Its protein product is CASSSGTSGRNNEQFF.

The V and J genes are TRBV4-2 and TRBJ2-7, with TRBD2 matching 7 bases. CDR1 and CDR2 from the germline V gene are LGHNA and YNFKEQ. Trimming took 8 bases from V and 0 from J; bases not matched to a gene: 4. The CDR3 contains 13 residues. The CDR3 loop is CASGGDYSYEQYF. CDR3 DNA: TGTGCCAGCGGAGGGGACTACTCCTACGAGCAGTACTTC.

The table lists this clone with a few counts. The rearrangement uses TRBV15 and TRBJ2-7; 12 nucleotides line up with TRBD2. The CDR3 loop spans 14 amino acids. The V and J ends lost 6 bases and 6 bases, in that order; junction bases with no gene match: 6. CDR1 is LNHNV and CDR2 is YYDKDF in the germline V gene (reference sequence). The CDR3 region has the DNA TGTGCCACCAGTAGACTAGCGGGAGTTCGCGAGCAGTACTTC. It is translated as CATSRLAGVREQYF.

This clone was detected only once. This rearrangement joins TRBV2 to TRBJ2-3, with D tentatively TRBD1 (5 bases). With 3 bases removed from V and 6 bases from J, the gap between germline ends came to 19 bases. The CDR3 sequence is 16 residues long. Germline V lookup: CDR1 SNHLY, CDR2 FYNNEI. This CDR3 is CASSEDRGTAPDTQYF. The CDR3 nucleotides are TGTGCCAGCAGTGAGGATAGGGGCACAGCCCCCGATACGCAGTATTTT.

The chain couples TRBV15 to TRBJ1-5; D ambiguous. CDR3 size: 17 residues. Between the trimmed V and J ends, which lost 5 bases and 3 bases, there was a span of 20 bases. The germline V gene encodes CDR1 LNHNV and CDR2 YYDKDF (reference sequence). DNA for the CDR3: TGTGCCACCAGCGGACTCTCCCCGCCGGTCCTCAATCAGCCCCAGCATTTT. Its protein product is CATSGLSPPVLNQPQHF.

This chain connects TRBV7-9 to TRBJ2-5; D remains ambiguous. The CDR3 totals 12 residues. CDR1 is SEHNR and CDR2 is FQNEAQ in the germline V gene (reference sequence). With 0 bases removed from V and 5 bases from J, the gap between germline ends came to 4 bases. CDR3 in amino acids: CASSLARETQYF. DNA of the CDR3: TGTGCCAGCAGCTTAGCGCGGGAGACCCAGTACTTC.

The V gene is TRBV11-3, the J gene TRBJ1-1; D is possibly TRBD1 (6 bases). Trimming removed 4 bases from V and 8 bases from J, with 14 bases in between. Germline CDR1 reads SGHNT; CDR2 reads YENEEA. This CDR3 has 13 amino acids. The CDR3 DNA sequence: TGTGCCAGCAGCTCCCCGGGAGGGGGAGAAGCTTTCTTT. Amino acids: CASSSPGGGEAFF. Filled out from reference TRBV11-3 and TRBJ1-1, the complete variable domain reads EAGVVQSPRYKIIEKKQPVAFWCNPISGHNTLYWYLQNLGQGPELLIRYENEEAVDDSQLPKDRFSAERLKGVDSTLKIQPAELGDSAVYLCASSSPGGGEAFFGQGTRLTVV.

The rearrangement joins TRBV19 to TRBJ1-5; TRBD1 matches 7 bases. Trimming at V came to 6 bases and at J to 2 bases, leaving 7 bases not matched to a gene. The germline gives CDR1 LNHDA, CDR2 SQIVND (reference sequence). The CDR3 contains 15 residues. CDR3 sequence: CASRTGVQRNQPQHF. CDR3 bases: TGTGCCAGTAGAACAGGGGTTCAGCGCAATCAGCCCCAGCATTTT.